The source of this T cell receptor (beta chain) is a study of blood T cell repertoires in COVID-19. On the study more broadly: The United States, Italy and Spain were the sources of the acute and convalescent COVID-19 samples. Sample material is recorded as cDNA or gDNA derived from T cells, B-cell-depleted T cells, or PBMCs.

As processed by the authors: The authors estimated nucleated cell counts from reference gene primer amplification. Here immunoSEQ multiplex PCR was the method, and the copy in TCRdb shows in-frame clones only, minus some. From that table come the V and J calls and clone size; the DNA was used to work out D and trimming. The table has 200,000 to 250,000 clones, around 90% seen once. Per germline, CDR1 SNHLY and CDR2 FYNNEI. CDR3 length: 15 residues. Trimming took off 6 bases at V and 4 bases at J, with 15 bases between the two ends. The clonotype comes from a man aged 25-45 years with COVID-19, enrolled during active disease. The chain combines TRBV2 with TRBJ1-4; D unclear. The sample taken for sequencing was peripheral blood. In DNA form, the CDR3 reads TGTGCCAGCAGGCAAACAGAAGTTAATAATGAAAAACTGTTTTTT. It encodes CASRQTEVNNEKLFF. The full variable domain, rest sourced from reference TRBV2 and TRBJ1-4, is EPEVTQTPSHQVTQMGQEVILRCVPISNHLYFYWYRQILGQKVEFLVSFYNNEISEKSEIFDDQFSVERPDGSNFTLKIRSTKLEDSAMYFCASRQTEVNNEKLFFGSGTQLSVL.